Reported below is one T cell receptor (beta chain). Its cognate antigen has yet to be identified. It has no much larger one-base neighbor in the sample; base qualities were not kept. These data belong to a study of cytomegalovirus exposure and HLA in healthy donors (dated by TCRdb to about 2017). At the level of the whole study: In an earlier analysis of roughly 500 of the donors, 250 to 300 Gb of sequence data and 100 million or so unique TCR beta sequences from 180 million or so T cells were reported. An early release covering roughly 580 HLA-typed donors comprised approximately 290 gigabases of sequencing data and tens of millions of unique TCR sequences. Among the 398 genotyped donors, around 81% belonged to the genetic ancestry cluster associated with self-reported Caucasian donors. The study aimed to test whether cataloging public T cell receptors could reveal signatures of past pathogen exposure. The T cell repertoires of under 750 subjects were profiled by immunosequencing and related to cytomegalovirus serostatus. In addition to the first cohort of approximately 670 subjects, a separate validation cohort of around 110 different subjects was used. The study combined high-throughput TCR immunosequencing, statistical association of individual TCRs with disease status, and machine learning to predict cytomegalovirus infection status. In a later analysis, previously published TCR beta repertoires from several hundred donors were re-analyzed and high-resolution HLA genotyping was added so that TCR occurrence patterns could be studied. Rather than drawing on any new phenotypic data, the later analysis identified candidate immune exposures from TCR beta sequences and the way those sequences occurred across donors. An earlier analysis of nearly 600 of the donors applied high-throughput TCR beta sequencing to assess whether each TCR beta V gene segment acted as functional or pseudogenic. Donor age, sex, ethnicity and CMV serostatus were compiled alongside the repertoire data. Genome-wide SNP genotypes for about three fifths of the roughly 700 donors were used in a later genetic analysis, which treated that subset as a discovery cohort. Every repertoire in the discovery cohort had been generated on one and the same sequencing platform. HLA typing covered class I and class II loci at four-digit resolution. The number of donors typed differed by locus, with roughly 620-630 for A, B, C, DRB1 and DQB1, around 500 for DQA1, 606 for DPA1, and around 450 for DPB1. Roughly 5 DR-DQ haplotypes were handled as single units for association and clustering, since linkage in the cohort was strong. Among about 370 genotyped donors of the cohort, an average of approximately 200,000 unique TCR beta nucleotide sequences was sequenced per donor, of which about 18% were non-productive.

The cohort comprised several hundred healthy bone marrow donors. At the time of sampling, all cohort members were nominally healthy, though unrecorded immune exposures were likely present. The donor was CMV seronegative and belonged to the group of 350 to 400 seronegative cohort members. A peripheral blood sample was provided by each donor, and peripheral blood mononuclear cells were used for TCR beta sequencing. The Qiagen DNeasy Blood Extraction Kit was used to extract genomic DNA from the blood cell samples. The library was produced with the immunoSEQ multiplex PCR assay. The multiplex PCR relied on a mix of 60 forward primers for TCR Vbeta segments and 13 reverse primers for TCR Jbeta segments. A multiplex PCR assay on genomic DNA amplified the CDR3 region of rearranged TCR beta genes. The amplified TCR beta libraries were sequenced on the Illumina HiSeq System as 87-base-pair reads. Under the source paper's analysis protocol: In a later analysis, 70 million to 95 million unique TCR beta chains were counted across the 500 to 850 repertoires, and about 9.9 million of these chains were shared by at least two donors. A nearest-neighbor algorithm error-corrected the raw reads and collapsed the reads into unique sequences, merging closely related sequences to remove PCR and sequencing errors. V, D and J gene segments were assigned by aligning CDR3 sequences to IMGT reference sequences. Each retained sequence needed at least a six-nucleotide match to both a V gene segment and a J gene segment. A rearrangement was called productive if the CDR3 had no stop codons and remained in frame with V and J, and every other rearrangement was called non-productive. CDR3 was defined according to IMGT convention as the region running from the second conserved V-encoded cysteine to the conserved J-encoded phenylalanine. The earlier analysis of about 590 of the donors excluded sequences that lacked an unambiguous match to a single V gene segment. An earlier analysis of around 600 of the donors classified V segments as functional when productive rearrangements were above 56.7% and as segregating when the standard deviation between donors was above 5%. A statistical classification framework was developed to diagnose cytomegalovirus status using the catalog of TCR beta chain sequences. A later analysis assigned V and J genes by comparing TCR nucleotide sequences with IMGT/GENE-DB human TR gene sequences. A later analysis assigned CDR3 sequences and most-parsimonious VDJ recombination scenarios with the TCRdist pipeline. In a later analysis, each TCR beta chain was defined by its CDR3 amino acid sequence together with its V-gene family, and reads lacking a unique V-gene family were excluded. In a later analysis, around 650 highly shared, low-generation-probability nucleotide sequences were removed to address suspected cross-contamination and a sequencing artifact. In a later analysis, a clonal expansion index for each public chain was calculated from normalized within-repertoire ranks of inferred template counts. A later analysis computed generation probabilities with a VDJ recombination model fitted to out-of-frame rearrangements, and checked the results against IGoR. Hypergeometric tests were used in a later analysis to score TCR-TCR, TCR-HLA and TCR-CMV co-occurrence, with a repertoire-size bias correction applied to the TCR pairs. In a later analysis, false discovery rates were estimated by permuting HLA or CMV assignments 20 times. A later analysis grouped co-occurring TCRs with DBSCAN, adding TCRdist sequence similarity when clustering within HLA-allele-positive subsets. Repertoires with fewer than 30,000 or more than 120,000 public chains were left out of co-occurrence clustering, as were a handful of repertoires with anomalous nucleotide sharing. Sourced from immuneACCESS, this table was stored by TCRdb with only in-frame sequences that have V and J called. A share of the clones is absent; for the studies checked, an unresolved V gene accounts for under half, and the remainder has no known explanation. That table supplies the V and J calls and clone size; D and trimming were determined from the DNA. For this sample there are 120,000 to 150,000 clones; around 80% appear just once. The leading ten clones occupy 2.9% of the sample.

From cysteine to phenylalanine, the CDR3 is 14 amino acids long. Just the 42-base CDR3 DNA is kept, in frame starting at base 1. As encoded in the germline V gene, CDR1 is ENHRY while CDR2 is SYGVKD. Germline trimming: 4 bases from V, 6 bases from J; junction bases outside gene matches: 5. Broad study findings and their caveats: V-gene and J-gene trimming of TCR beta chains was associated with a missense DCLRE1C variant in a later genetic analysis, and the association was replicated in an independent cohort. A later analysis found that HLA-associated TCR beta chains were more clonally expanded and had lower generation probabilities than equally common non-associated chains. The sequencing pipeline was judged likely to have produced a cluster of highly shared sequence variants as a technical artifact. Immune exposure information for the cohort was limited to CMV serostatus. Presence/absence analyses assumed roughly uniform sequencing depth across donors, an assumption that may not hold. A later analysis reported that several top co-occurrence clusters appeared linked to parvovirus B19, influenza, CMV and Epstein-Barr virus. The cohort was sequenced for TCR beta chains only, and without alpha or paired-chain data the features that could be detected were limited. A further reported finding was that TCR beta sequences accurately predicted the HLA-A and HLA-B alleles for most subjects in the first cohort. According to a later analysis, TCR association rates differed among HLA loci, with DRB1 alleles showing the most associated TCRs and HLA-C alleles showing the fewest. Most TCR sequences were seen in very few donors, while some public TCRs were found in many individuals. Correlated functional status among segregating V segments might reflect linkage disequilibrium, but an unknown experimental factor could not be ruled out. In an earlier analysis of several hundred of the donors, most TCR beta V segments were observed in productive rearrangements about 90% or about 30% of the time, broadly matching IMGT annotations. A later analysis found that most CMV-associated TCR beta chains appeared HLA-restricted, with HLA associations seemingly driven largely by CMV exposure. In a later analysis, around 17,000 TCR beta sequences were associated with specific HLA alleles at a false discovery rate of 0.05. Because counts were too low, seventeen rarely observed V segments, including chromosome 9 orphons, were excluded from the earlier analysis of some 590 of the donors. In both the original and validation cohorts, the classifier was reported to diagnose cytomegalovirus status with high specificity and sensitivity. Three of the identified cytomegalovirus-associated TCR beta chains were confirmed in vitro to be specific for cytomegalovirus antigens. Because the 87-base-pair reads could not distinguish some IMGT-functional V segments, including TRBV6-2 and TRBV6-3, those segments were excluded. HLA typing was unavailable for some donors at each locus, so association tests used only the typed subset. The authors suggested that the approach could potentially be extended to other disease states and immunological phenotypes. The study gave a list of 150 to 200 TCR beta chains associated with cytomegalovirus. Compared with the roughly 700-donor mean, donors in an Asian-associated ancestry cluster had fewer N-insertions in productive TCRs, according to a later genetic analysis. Assigning TCR associations to individual alleles was difficult when HLA alleles, especially DR and DQ, strongly co-occurred.

The V gene is TRBV10-3 and the J gene is TRBJ2-1, with TRBD2 matching 8 junction bases. The sequenced material came from PBMCs. The sequence was collected from a woman between 25 and 40 years old in good health and CMV-seronegative. The CDR3 region: CAISGGLESNEQFF. The sequence in DNA is TGTGCCATCAGTGGGGGACTAGAATCCAATGAGCAGTTCTTC.